These 27 T cell receptor beta chains were all obtained from the same sample, sequenced in a study of chemoradiotherapy in HPV16-positive cancers. Sequenced by immunoSEQ multiplex PCR; TCRdb stores in-frame clones only, minus some. This sample has around 24,000 clones, with 87% found just once. Material: blood, obtained from a patient who underwent chemoradiotherapy. The source of these receptors is a human donor with HPV-associated anogenital cancer.

This clone was recorded only once. The CDR3 DNA sequence: TGTGCCAGCAGTTTATCCCGCGGACAGGGGTCCTATGGCTACACCTTC. It is translated as CASSLSRGQGSYGYTF. The chain recombines TRBV27 with TRBJ1-2; 9 nucleotides match TRBD1. J was trimmed by 4 bases and V by 0 bases; bases with no gene match: 6. Per germline, CDR1 MNHEY and CDR2 SMNVEV (reference sequence). The CDR3 consists of 16 residues.

The CDR3 region is CASSEEGIAGEATGELFF. The CDR3, as DNA: TGTGCCAGCAGCGAGGAGGGGATAGCGGGAGAAGCCACCGGGGAGCTGTTTTTT. The chain recombines TRBV9 with TRBJ2-2, with 9 bases aligning to TRBD2. The CDR3 contains 18 residues. J was trimmed by 4 bases and V by 3 bases; bases with no gene match: 13. CDR1 is SGDLS, CDR2 YYNGEE, per germline.

The V call is TRBV6-5, the J call TRBJ1-6; 7 nucleotides align to TRBD1. V was pared by 2 bases and J by 9 bases, with 4 bases of the junction left unmatched. The germline gives CDR1 MNHEY, CDR2 SVGAGI. The CDR3 has 14 amino acids. CDR3 in amino acids: CASSYRTGASPLHF. The CDR3 DNA follows: TGTGCCAGCAGTTACCGCACAGGGGCTTCACCCCTCCACTTT.

The V call is TRBV7-2, the J call TRBJ2-7; TRBD2 agrees at 9 bases. The V segment lost 5 bases and the J segment 5 bases; nucleotides outside the gene matches: 13. CDR1 and CDR2 (germline): SGHTA, FQGNSA. The CDR3 extends over 16 amino acids. CDR3 amino acids: CASSPLMRLAVHEQYF. For the CDR3, the DNA is TGTGCCAGCAGCCCCCTGATGAGACTAGCGGTCCACGAGCAGTACTTC.

The chain combines TRBV10-2 with TRBJ1-6; D is unclear. Germline assignment: CDR1 WSHSY and CDR2 SAAADI. The CDR3 length is 15 residues. Trimming took off 8 bases at V and 5 bases at J, with 16 bases between the two ends. CDR3 DNA: TGCGCCAGCCGAGGATATGACATTGATAATTCACCCCTCCACTTT. Its protein product is CASRGYDIDNSPLHF.

The J gene is TRBJ1-1, the V gene TRBV7-2; D is unresolved. This CDR3 is built from 14 residues. CDR1 is SGHTA, CDR2 FQGNSA, per germline. The V end was cut by 3 bases, the J end by 1 base, with 9 bases between. CDR3 in amino acids: CASSFQQSNTEAFF. CDR3 in DNA: TGTGCCAGCAGCTTCCAACAGTCGAACACTGAAGCTTTCTTT. Looking up the rest from reference TRBV7-2 and TRBJ1-1 gives the full variable domain: GAGVSQSPSNKVTEKGKDVELRCDPISGHTALYWYRQSLGQGLEFLIYFQGNSAPDKSGLPSDRFSAERTGGSVSTLTIQRTQQEDSAVYLCASSFQQSNTEAFFGQGTRLTVV.

The CDR3 DNA follows: TGTGCCAGCAGTTACCAGGGGGTCCAGCCCCAGCATTTT. Translating gives CASSYQGVQPQHF. This chain links TRBV6-5 with TRBJ1-5; 7 bases match TRBD1. Germline V gene sequence: CDR1 MNHEY, CDR2 SVGAGI. CDR3 length equals 13 residues. V lost 2 bases, J lost 7 bases, and 2 bases stayed unmatched.

The chain combines TRBV18 with TRBJ2-3; D is unclear. Germline CDR1 is KGHSH and CDR2 is LQKENI. The germline V and J ends were trimmed by 2 bases and 5 bases, with 2 bases remaining between them. The CDR3 has 11 amino acids. The CDR3 DNA follows: TGTGCCAGCTCACCAGGAGATACGCAGTATTTT. It translates to CASSPGDTQYF. Full variable domain (outside the CDR3, taken from reference TRBV18 and TRBJ2-3): NAGVMQNPRHLVRRRGQEARLRCSPMKGHSHVYWYRQLPEEGLKFMVYLQKENIIDESGMPKERFSAEFPKEGPSILRIQQVVRGDSAAYFCASSPGDTQYFGPGTRLTVL.

The CDR3, as DNA: TGTGCCAGCAGCTTAATGTCAGGTGCAACTAACTATGGCTACACCTTC. It codes for CASSLMSGATNYGYTF. The chain combines TRBV7-2 with TRBJ1-2; no firm D call. CDR1 is SGHTA and CDR2 is FQGNSA in the germline V gene. The CDR3 runs to 16 residues. With 2 bases removed from V and 0 bases from J, the gap between germline ends came to 13 bases.

The genes are TRBV7-2 and TRBJ2-7, with 10 bases lining up with TRBD2. There are 15 residues in the CDR3. Germline V gene lookup returns CDR1 SGHTA and CDR2 FQGNSA. Trimming at V came to 1 base and at J to 5 bases, leaving 5 bases not matched to a gene. DNA for the CDR3: TGTGCCAGCAGCTTAGTAGTAGCGGGGGGCCACGAGCAGTACTTC. Protein: CASSLVVAGGHEQYF.

This clone was seen once. The J gene is TRBJ2-5, the V gene TRBV19, with 11 bases that match TRBD1. Germline CDR1 and CDR2: LNHDA and SQIVND (reference sequence). The trim removed 5 bases at V and 4 bases at J, leaving 0 bases unmatched. The CDR3 has 13 amino acids. CDR3 coding DNA: TGTGCCAGTAGTGGGACAGGGGGAGAGACCCAGTACTTC. Its protein product is CASSGTGGETQYF.

The V and J genes are TRBV6-5 and TRBJ1-1, with D uncertain. Trimming took 4 bases from V and 4 from J, leaving 10 bases between them. From germline, CDR1 is MNHEY and CDR2 SVGAGI. CDR3 length: 13 amino acids. Here the CDR3 reads CASSLDPRTEAFF. The CDR3 bases are TGTGCCAGCAGTTTAGACCCCCGCACTGAAGCTTTCTTT.

The rearrangement uses TRBV6-5 and TRBJ1-2; maybe TRBD1 (5 bases). The V end was cut by 0 bases, the J end by 7 bases, with 12 bases between. CDR3 length equals 14 residues. Germline V gene data show CDR1 as MNHEY and CDR2 as SVGAGI. CDR3: CASSYSGGRAGYTF. The CDR3 DNA sequence: TGTGCCAGCAGTTACTCGGGGGGTAGGGCTGGCTACACCTTC.

This rearrangement joins TRBV27 to TRBJ2-3; unclear D gene. There are 13 residues in the CDR3. The V end was cut by 2 bases, the J end by 3 bases, with 6 bases between. Germline V gene data show CDR1 as MNHEY and CDR2 as SMNVEV (reference sequence). The CDR3 reads CASSLQLTDTQYF. For the CDR3, the DNA is TGTGCCAGCAGTTTACAGTTGACAGATACGCAGTATTTT.

Turning to this clone: Mismatch with germline at one junction end may stem from a read error. The chain carries TRBV7-9 and TRBJ1-3; 8 bases are shared with TRBD1. Germline V gene data show CDR1 as SEHNR and CDR2 as FQNEAQ (reference sequence). The CDR3 loop spans 16 amino acids. CDR3 loop: CASSLASGTGGNTIYF. The CDR3 bases are TGTGCTAGCAGCCTAGCCTCCGGGACAGGAGGAAACACCATATATTTT. The full variable domain, with the rest looked up from reference TRBV7-9 and TRBJ1-3, is DTGVSQNPRHKITKRGQNVTFRCDPISEHNRLYWYRQTLGQGPEFLTYFQNEAQLEKSRLLSDRFSAERPKGSFSTLEIQRTEQGDSAMYLCASSLASGTGGNTIYFGEGSWLTVV.

The V gene is TRBV11-3, the J gene TRBJ2-1; 9 bases match TRBD2. Trimming at V came to 1 base and at J to 8 bases, leaving 6 bases not matched to a gene. Looked up from germline, CDR1 is SGHNT and CDR2 is YENEEA. The CDR3 covers 15 residues. The CDR3 protein is CASSLGASGDDEQFF. CDR3 DNA: TGTGCCAGCAGCTTAGGCGCTAGCGGGGACGATGAGCAGTTCTTC.

The table lists this clone with a few counts. This rearrangement joins TRBV6-5 to TRBJ2-3; 7 positions agree with TRBD1. Per germline, CDR1 MNHEY and CDR2 SVGAGI. V lost 8 bases, J lost 1 base, and 3 bases stayed unmatched. The CDR3 extends over 13 amino acids. The DNA of the CDR3 is TGTGCCAGCGGCACAGGGGGCACAGATACGCAGTATTTT. Its protein is CASGTGGTDTQYF.

CDR3 nucleotide sequence: TGTGCCAGCAGTGATGGCCAGAGCGTCTACGAGCAGTACTTC. Encoded protein: CASSDGQSVYEQYF. The chain employs TRBV9 and TRBJ2-7; no clear D. Trimming removed 5 bases at V and 3 bases at J, with 15 bases between. The germline V gene has CDR1 SGDLS and CDR2 YYNGEE. This CDR3 is built from 14 residues. Complete variable domain (other parts from reference TRBV9 and TRBJ2-7): DSGVTQTPKHLITATGQRVTLRCSPRSGDLSVYWYQQSLDQGLQFLIQYYNGEERAKGNILERFSAQQFPDLHSELNLSSLELGDSALYFCASSDGQSVYEQYFGPGTRLTVT.

This clone was observed once. The chain couples TRBV5-1 to TRBJ2-7; 9 bases fit TRBD1. J was trimmed by 4 bases and V by 4 bases; bases with no gene match: 6. Germline-derived CDR1 and CDR2 are SGHRS and YFSETQ. The CDR3 sequence is 14 residues long. The CDR3 DNA reads TGCGCCAGCAGCCCCCGGACAGGGGTTTACGAGCAGTACTTC. It specifies CASSPRTGVYEQYF. Using reference TRBV5-1 and TRBJ2-7 for the parts outside the CDR3, the full variable domain is KAGVTQTPRYLIKTRGQQVTLSCSPISGHRSVSWYQQTPGQGLQFLFEYFSETQRNKGNFPGRFSGRQFSNSRSEMNVSTLELGDSALYLCASSPRTGVYEQYFGPGTRLTVT.

V is TRBV15 and J is TRBJ2-5; D is unclear. CDR1 LNHNV and CDR2 YYDKDF come from the germline V gene (reference sequence). Trimming cost V 1 base and J 2 bases, with 14 bases left between them. The CDR3 runs to 16 residues. DNA for the CDR3: TGTGCCACCAGCAGAGTCCCCTGGCACAGTCAAGAGACCCAGTACTTC. This codes for CATSRVPWHSQETQYF.

The genes are TRBV4-2 and TRBJ1-1; D possibly corresponds to TRBD1 (6 bases). Germline values: CDR1 LGHNA, CDR2 YNFKEQ. V lost 5 bases and J lost 1, with 14 bases in between. The CDR3 covers 15 residues. The CDR3 region has the DNA TGTGCCAGCAGCTTGGAAGGCAGGGGGAACACTGAAGCTTTCTTT. Amino acids: CASSLEGRGNTEAFF.

The rearrangement uses TRBV5-1 and TRBJ2-7; no firm D call. The CDR3 runs to 12 residues. Germline CDR1 is SGHRS and CDR2 is YFSETQ. V was pared by 5 bases and J by 7 bases, with 13 bases between. CDR3 protein: CASSDTQVEQYF. As DNA, the CDR3 is TGCGCCAGCAGTGATACTCAGGTGGAGCAGTACTTC.

This chain connects TRBV7-2 to TRBJ2-7, with a tentative D call TRBD1 (7 bases). Germline CDR1 reads SGHTA; CDR2 reads FQGNSA. V was shortened by 3 bases and J by 9 bases, with 12 bases between the two germline ends. The CDR3 loop spans 12 amino acids. The CDR3 nucleotides are TGTGCCAGCAGCTTCACCCAGGGGGGGCAGTACTTC. This gives the protein CASSFTQGGQYF.

This clone was seen a few times. The rearrangement uses TRBV19 and TRBJ1-6; a weak D match, TRBD1 (5 bases). Per the germline V gene, CDR1 is LNHDA and CDR2 is SQIVND (reference sequence). Trimming stripped 7 bases from V and 7 bases from J, with 17 bases between. This CDR3 has 15 residues. CDR3 loop: CASTELGAGNSPLHF. CDR3 bases: TGTGCCAGTACCGAACTCGGGGCAGGAAATTCACCCCTCCACTTT. Based on the CDR3 plus reference TRBV19 and TRBJ1-6, the full variable domain is DGGITQSPKYLFRKEGQNVTLSCEQNLNHDAMYWYRQDPGQGLRLIYYSQIVNDFQKGDIAEGYSVSREKKESFPLTVTSAQKNPTAFYLCASTELGAGNSPLHFGNGTRLTVT.

The chain is built from TRBV5-1 and TRBJ1-1; D is ambiguous. Germline loops: CDR1 SGHRS, CDR2 YFSETQ. CDR3 length: 13 residues. The germline V and J ends were trimmed by 4 bases and 1 base, with 8 bases remaining between them. This CDR3 is CASSPTWNTEAFF. As DNA, the CDR3 is TGCGCCAGCAGCCCAACGTGGAACACTGAAGCTTTCTTT.

This chain links TRBV10-3 with TRBJ1-1, with a tentative D call TRBD1 (6 bases). The V end lost 7 bases, the J end lost 1 base, and 16 bases lay between the germline ends. Germline V gene lookup returns CDR1 ENHRY and CDR2 SYGVKD. CDR3 length: 15 amino acids. Written as DNA, the CDR3 is TGTGCCATCAAAGGGCAGGGGCCTAAGAACACTGAAGCTTTCTTT. Its protein is CAIKGQGPKNTEAFF.

The chain has TRBV15 and TRBJ1-6, with 7 nucleotides matching TRBD1. This CDR3 is built from 16 residues. With 0 bases clipped from V and 9 bases from J, the junction kept 8 bases outside the gene matches. Germline V gives CDR1 LNHNV, CDR2 YYDKDF (reference sequence). CDR3 DNA: TGTGCCACCAGCAGAGAAGGGGCAGGGGGAAGTTCACCCCTCCACTTT. Translated: CATSREGAGGSSPLHF.